The 29 T cell receptor beta chains presented below share a single source sample, sequenced in a study of regulatory T cells in long-lasting Graves disease. Time point in this sample: newly diagnosed GD, antithyroid drugs for less than 3 months. Construction of the TCR library relied on RNA isolated from PBMCs. The authors built TCR beta libraries using iRepertoire HTBI primers and Arm-PCR of CDR3 regions. One entry per CDR3 protein results from TCRdb running MiXCR on the multiplex PCR reads. Among over 450,000 distinct CDR3 sequences listed, around 11% were seen once. These same data were also listed under a study on T cells in Graves' hyperthyroidism and ophthalmopathy.

The source was peripheral blood mononuclear cells (PBMCs), collected at new diagnosis, from a patient treated with antithyroid drugs. These receptors were taken from a woman in her 30s with Graves disease.

With regard to this clonotype: It is likely a read error: a sequence one base away is far more abundant. This chain joins TRBV7-3 and TRBJ2-1, with D perhaps matching TRBD1 (6 bases). Germline CDR1 is SGHTA and CDR2 is FQGTGA. The CDR3 has 13 residues. This chain's CDR3 is CAGSPPQGSEQFF. The CDR3 coding sequence is TGTGCCGGCAGTCCTCCCCAGGGGAGTGAGCAGTTCTTC.

V gene TRBV24-1 combines with J gene TRBJ2-7; 9 bases are a match to TRBD1. From germline, CDR1 is KGHDR and CDR2 SFDVKD. This CDR3 spans 15 amino acids. Unmatched junction bases numbered 5, after V lost 3 bases and J lost 3 bases. CDR3 amino acids: CATSDPGQGFYEQYF. The CDR3 nucleotides read TGTGCCACCAGTGATCCGGGACAGGGATTCTACGAGCAGTACTTC.

This clonotype was counted only a few times. The V call is TRBV7-6, the J call TRBJ2-1; D may correspond to TRBD1 or TRBD2 (5 bases each). The V gene lost 1 base and the J gene lost 8 bases, with 15 bases spanning the gap. CDR1 SGHVS and CDR2 FNYEAQ come from the germline V gene. This CDR3 has 15 residues. The CDR3, as DNA: TGTGCCAGCAGCTTAGAAGGGGAGAGACTGGATGAGCAGTTCTTC. This translates into CASSLEGERLDEQFF.

This clonotype was seen repeatedly, ten times or more. The rearrangement uses TRBV29-1 and TRBJ2-5; 11 bases are a match to TRBD1. V was pared by 7 bases and J by 5 bases, with 6 bases of the junction left unmatched. The CDR3 spans 13 residues. CDR1 is SQVTM, CDR2 ANQGSEA, per germline. The CDR3 DNA reads as TGCAGCGCGGGACAGGGGGAAAGGGAGACCCAGTACTTC. Translating gives CSAGQGERETQYF.

Notes on this clonotype: The junction and the germline gene differ at one end; a read error may be behind it. The rearrangement uses TRBV9 and TRBJ2-3, with TRBD1 identical over 8 bases. The CDR3 has 18 amino acids. The V gene's germline CDR1 is SGDLS and CDR2 YYNGEE. The CDR3 reads CASGVVDSRTGPTDTQYF. As DNA, the CDR3 is TGTGCCAGCGGCGTAGTGGACAGCCGGACAGGGCCCACAGATACGCAGTATTTT.

This clonotype was counted many times. This chain connects TRBV9 to TRBJ2-7, with unresolved D. Germline CDR1 reads SGDLS; CDR2 reads YYNGEE. The length of the CDR3 is 14 residues. Trimming removed 0 bases at V and 2 bases at J, with 9 bases between. CDR3 DNA: TGTGCCAGCAGCGTAGACGGCACTACCTACGAGCAGTACTTC. This codes for CASSVDGTTYEQYF.

This clonotype was counted at least ten times. The rearrangement links TRBV2 to TRBJ2-7, with 9 nucleotides matching TRBD2. The ends lost 4 bases at V and 5 bases at J; junction bases unmatched: 6. The CDR3 is made up of 14 amino acids. CDR1 SNHLY and CDR2 FYNNEI come from the germline V gene. Here the CDR3 DNA reads TGTGCCAGCAGTGTATCGGGACTAGCTCACGAGCAGTACTTC. It translates to CASSVSGLAHEQYF.

The chain recombines TRBV6-2 or TRBV6-3 with TRBJ2-7; D possibly corresponds to TRBD2 (6 bases). Trimming removed 2 bases from V and 4 bases from J, with 15 bases in between. The CDR3 is made up of 15 amino acids. Germline values: CDR1 MNHEY, CDR2 SVGEGT. CDR3 in DNA: TGTGCCAGCAGTTACCCCCGACTAGTACTGTACGAGCAGTACTTC. Protein: CASSYPRLVLYEQYF.

The J gene is TRBJ2-7, the V gene TRBV5-1, with D maybe TRBD2 (7 bases). The V end lost 1 base, the J end lost 0 bases, and 17 bases lay between the germline ends. The CDR3 runs 17 residues. Germline CDR1 reads SGHRS; CDR2 reads YFSETQ. DNA for the CDR3: TGCGCCAGCAGCTTGAGGTTTCGGGGGGCCGACTCCTACGAGCAGTACTTC. Residues: CASSLRFRGADSYEQYF. The whole variable domain, remainder taken from reference TRBV5-1 and TRBJ2-7, is KAGVTQTPRYLIKTRGQQVTLSCSPISGHRSVSWYQQTPGQGLQFLFEYFSETQRNKGNFPGRFSGRQFSNSRSEMNVSTLELGDSALYLCASSLRFRGADSYEQYFGPGTRLTVT.

This clonotype was seen a handful of times. V usage is TRBV9 and J usage is TRBJ2-3; tentatively, D is TRBD1 (6 bases). V shed 6 bases and J shed 8 bases, with 19 bases lying between them. This CDR3 contains 14 residues. Per the germline V gene, CDR1 is SGDLS and CDR2 is YYNGEE. The CDR3 spells CASNQGTFESTQYF. DNA for the CDR3: TGTGCCAGCAACCAGGGGACCTTCGAGAGTACGCAGTATTTT.

Notes on this clonotype: This sequence may be a read error, since a much larger clone differs from it by one base. The chain couples TRBV5-5 to TRBJ2-1; TRBD2 matches 11 bases. Looked up from germline, CDR1 is SGHKS and CDR2 is YYEKEE (reference sequence). This CDR3 has 15 amino acids. CDR3 protein: CASSSTSGKGHERFF. DNA for the CDR3: TGTGCCAGCAGCTCGACTAGCGGGAAAGGCCATGAGCGGTTCTTC.

This clonotype was observed a handful of times. V usage is TRBV12-3 or TRBV12-4 and J usage is TRBJ1-1; tentative D call: TRBD1 (5 bases). V dropped 3 bases and J dropped 6 bases, with 17 bases sitting between them. The CDR3 consists of 15 residues. CDR3 DNA: TGTGCCAGCAGTTTTCGGGTAAGGGGTGACGCTGAAGCTTTCTTT. It encodes CASSFRVRGDAEAFF.

This clonotype was picked up many times. This chain connects TRBV5-6 to TRBJ2-3, with TRBD2 matching over 10 bases. The V gene's germline CDR1 is SGHDT and CDR2 YYEEEE. V trimming: 0 bases; J trimming: 2 bases; junction bases outside the gene matches: 6. CDR3 length: 17 residues. As DNA, the CDR3 is TGTGCCAGCAGCTTGGGAACTAGCGGGATTCTCACAGATACGCAGTATTTT. It encodes CASSLGTSGILTDTQYF.

This clonotype occurred many times. The chain employs TRBV7-3 and TRBJ1-1; unclear D gene. This CDR3 has 13 amino acids. The V gene lost 6 bases and the J gene lost 1 base, with 9 bases spanning the gap. Germline CDR1 reads SGHTA; CDR2 reads FQGTGA. The CDR3 coding sequence is TGTGCCAGCAGTATCTCACCGAACACTGAAGCTTTCTTT. Translating gives CASSISPNTEAFF.

This clonotype was detected many times. The chain carries TRBV6-2 or TRBV6-3 and TRBJ1-1; 7 bases agree with TRBD1. The CDR3 has 15 amino acids. Germline CDR1 and CDR2: MNHEY and SVGEGT. The V gene end was trimmed by 8 bases and the J gene end by 2 bases; junction bases not matched to a gene: 11. CDR3 sequence reads: CASQTGVKSNTEAFF. CDR3 nucleotides: TGTGCCAGCCAAACAGGGGTTAAGTCTAACACTGAAGCTTTCTTT.

There are many counts of this clonotype. The chain links TRBV24-1 to TRBJ2-6; 12 nucleotides align to TRBD1. With 4 bases clipped from V and 2 bases from J, the junction kept 8 bases outside the gene matches. The CDR3 is made up of 19 amino acids. Germline CDR1 is KGHDR and CDR2 is SFDVKD. Written as DNA, the CDR3 is TGTGCCACCAGTGACCCGGGACAGGGGGCAGGGACTGGGGCCAACGTCCTGACTTTC. Protein sequence: CATSDPGQGAGTGANVLTF.

Many counts were recorded for this clonotype. The genes are TRBV2 and TRBJ2-3, with 7 bases identical to TRBD1. The CDR3 spans 14 residues. After removal of 6 bases from V and 1 base from J, the junction contained 4 bases not matched to a gene. Germline loops: CDR1 SNHLY, CDR2 FYNNEI. CDR3 residues: CASSPDRGTDTQYF. CDR3 nucleotide sequence: TGTGCCAGCAGCCCCGACAGGGGCACAGATACGCAGTATTTT.

This clonotype was recorded many times. The CDR3 reads CASSVGPFTGNTGELFF. Here the CDR3 DNA reads TGTGCCAGCAGCGTAGGACCATTTACGGGGAACACCGGGGAGCTGTTTTTT. The V and J genes are TRBV9 and TRBJ2-2, with D unclear. Germline CDR1 is SGDLS and CDR2 is YYNGEE. Trimming stripped 0 bases from V and 1 base from J, with 13 bases between. This CDR3 has 17 amino acids.

This clonotype was counted at least ten times. This chain uses TRBV18 with TRBJ2-5; D not certain. This CDR3 is 13 amino acids long. The germline V gene has CDR1 KGHSH and CDR2 LQKENI. V lost 1 base to trimming and J lost 2 bases, with 5 bases between them. CDR3 sequence: CASSPLWQETQYF. The CDR3 DNA reads TGTGCCAGCTCACCACTATGGCAAGAGACCCAGTACTTC.

This clonotype was observed many times. The genes are TRBV5-1 and TRBJ1-2, with D unclear. With 0 bases removed from V and 2 bases from J, the gap between germline ends came to 11 bases. CDR3 length: 15 amino acids. Germline V gene data show CDR1 as SGHRS and CDR2 as YFSETQ. In DNA form, the CDR3 reads TGCGCCAGCAGCTTGGACGGGCTGGCAAACTATGGCTACACCTTC. Amino acids: CASSLDGLANYGYTF.

This clonotype was seen a handful of times. The chain is built from TRBV5-6 and TRBJ1-4, with D possibly TRBD1 on 5 matching bases. CDR3 length equals 15 residues. CDR1 is SGHDT and CDR2 is YYEEEE in the germline V gene. The V end was cut by 4 bases, the J end by 3 bases, with 13 bases between. Written as DNA, the CDR3 is TGTGCCAGCAGCACCCGGACACCTCCTAATGAAAAACTGTTTTTT. Translated: CASSTRTPPNEKLFF.

The V call is TRBV20-1, the J call TRBJ2-3; 7 bases are a match to TRBD2. The trim removed 3 bases at V and 2 bases at J, leaving 14 bases unmatched. The CDR3 length is 17 residues. In germline, CDR1 is DFQATT, CDR2 SNEGSKA (reference sequence). The chain's CDR3 is CSASPGVGGGSTDTQYF. CDR3 DNA sequence: TGCAGTGCTAGCCCGGGAGTCGGGGGAGGGTCCACAGATACGCAGTATTTT.

This clonotype showed up many times. This chain joins TRBV18 and TRBJ1-5, with 7 bases lining up with TRBD1. V shed 3 bases, J shed 4 bases, and the junction held 3 bases outside the gene matches. CDR1 KGHSH and CDR2 LQKENI come from the germline V gene. This CDR3 is built from 14 residues. CDR3 bases: TGTGCCAGCTCACCCGCGACAGGGAATCAGCCCCAGCATTTT. This sequence encodes CASSPATGNQPQHF. Variable domain in full (rest from reference TRBV18 and TRBJ1-5): NAGVMQNPRHLVRRRGQEARLRCSPMKGHSHVYWYRQLPEEGLKFMVYLQKENIIDESGMPKERFSAEFPKEGPSILRIQQVVRGDSAAYFCASSPATGNQPQHFGDGTRLSIL.

This clonotype was recorded many times. Written as DNA, the CDR3 is TGTGCCAGCAGTGCCCGAAAAGGGACGACTAATGAAAAACTGTTTTTT. Protein sequence: CASSARKGTTNEKLFF. This sequence joins TRBV25-1 and TRBJ1-4, with a possible D match to TRBD1 (5 bases). Trimming cost V 4 bases and J 2 bases, with 14 bases left between them. The germline V gene has CDR1 MGHDK and CDR2 SYGVNS. The CDR3 sequence is 16 residues long.

The chain employs TRBV7-9 and TRBJ2-5; D perhaps matches TRBD1 (5 bases). Germline CDR1 reads SEHNR; CDR2 reads FQNEAQ (reference sequence). The V end lost 5 bases, the J end lost 2 bases, and 9 bases lay between the germline ends. The CDR3 covers 13 residues. The CDR3: CASSKQEQETQYF. The DNA for the CDR3 is TGTGCCAGCAGCAAACAGGAACAAGAGACCCAGTACTTC.

This clonotype was detected many times. The CDR3 sequence: CASSPPSTKNIQYF. In DNA form, the CDR3 reads TGTGCCAGCTCACCACCCTCTACCAAAAACATTCAGTACTTC. The J gene is TRBJ2-4, the V gene TRBV18, with D unclear. CDR1 KGHSH and CDR2 LQKENI come from the germline V gene. Trimming took 0 bases from V and 2 from J, leaving 5 bases between them. This CDR3 spans 14 amino acids.

With regard to this clonotype: A far larger clone is only one base removed, so a read error is likely. The chain joins TRBV11-2 to TRBJ2-3; 8 nucleotides line up with TRBD2. This CDR3 comprises 15 residues. Germline V gene data show CDR1 as SGHAT and CDR2 as FQNNGV. Germline trimming cut 6 bases from V and 1 base from J; bases unmatched to any gene: 6. CDR3 in DNA: TGTGCCAGCAGTGAGGAACTAGCGGGCACAGATACGCAGTATTTT. It is translated as CASSEELAGTDTQYF.

Points on this clonotype: The junction differs from germline at one of its ends, possibly a read error. The rearrangement joins TRBV9 to TRBJ2-1, with no clear D. In germline, CDR1 is SGDLS, CDR2 YYNGEE. CDR3 length: 13 residues. The CDR3 spells CASSPLVYSEQFF. In DNA form, the CDR3 reads TGTGCCAGCAGCCCCCTGGTTTACAGTGAGCAGTTCTTC.

The chain joins TRBV10-3 to TRBJ2-3; no clear D gene. The CDR3 is made up of 15 amino acids. The V gene's germline CDR1 is ENHRY and CDR2 SYGVKD. Trimming left V 3 bases short and J 1 base short, with 11 bases between. The CDR3 coding sequence is TGTGCCATCAGTGATACCCGGCTTGGCACAGATACGCAGTATTTT. It encodes CAISDTRLGTDTQYF.